The 15 T cell receptor beta chains below were found in one sample sequenced in a study of human T cells and chemical hapten exposure (dated by TCRdb to about 2021). The sample's time point label, decoded: patch test 2, 6 weeks after DPC sensitization. What this sample's treatment or condition label stands for: therapeutic diphenylcyclopropenone sensitization with weekly scalp DPC. Library prep was done by RACE. Sequenced on a NextSeq 500. Using fastp trimming at Q25 and MiXCR clonotype assembly, TCRdb reanalyzed the public sequencing data and kept in-frame beta chains. For every CDR3 protein sequence, its rows merge into one entry that carries the most common genes and DNA. Recorded for this sample are around 360,000 distinct CDR3 sequences; nearly 6.5% of them occurred a single time. The ten largest clones capture more than 5.5% of the sample. The material was whole blood, obtained in connection with sensitization to the hapten diphenylcyclopropenone (DPC). The receptors stem from a woman aged 18-29 years with alopecia areata. Some clones in this sample may be carry-over from other donors' samples.

V usage is TRBV6-5 and J usage is TRBJ1-5, with 9 bases fitting TRBD1. The CDR3 has 15 amino acids. The germline gives CDR1 MNHEY, CDR2 SVGAGI. Trimming cost V 5 bases and J 7 bases; bases outside gene matches: 9. CDR3 region: CASSVQGAGEQPQHF. DNA of the CDR3: TGTGCCAGCAGTGTACAGGGGGCCGGAGAACAGCCCCAGCATTTT.

In its sample, this clonotype was seen many times. The CDR3 DNA reads TGTGCCAGCAGCTTGGGGATGGATACGCAGTATTTT. The encoded protein is CASSLGMDTQYF. The rearrangement links TRBV5-6 to TRBJ2-3, with D uncertain. CDR1 is SGHDT, CDR2 YYEEEE, per germline. V shed 0 bases and J shed 6 bases, with 5 bases lying between them. This CDR3 is 12 amino acids long.

This clonotype was seen many times. CDR3 protein: CASSFTGSGYGYTF. The CDR3 DNA is TGTGCCAGCAGTTTTACGGGGTCTGGCTATGGCTACACCTTC. This sequence joins TRBV27 and TRBJ1-2; D gene unclear. Germline V gives CDR1 MNHEY, CDR2 SMNVEV (reference sequence). The CDR3 totals 14 residues. Between the trimmed V and J ends, which lost 3 bases and 4 bases, there was a span of 12 bases.

This clonotype was observed a handful of times. The chain uses TRBV4-3 and TRBJ2-3; 7 positions match TRBD2. The V and J ends lost 0 bases and 5 bases, in that order; junction bases with no gene match: 5. This CDR3 comprises 15 residues. CDR1 and CDR2 from the germline V gene are LGHNA and YSLEER. The CDR3 coding sequence is TGCGCCAGCAGCCAAGATCACCAGCGGGGAGATACGCAGTATTTT. This sequence encodes CASSQDHQRGDTQYF.

This clonotype was picked up many times. J is TRBJ2-1 and V is TRBV6-5; 11 nucleotides agree with TRBD2. V was pared by 4 bases and J by 8 bases, with 10 bases of the junction left unmatched. CDR1 and CDR2 (germline): MNHEY, SVGAGI. This CDR3 is built from 16 residues. The CDR3 nucleotides are TGTGCCAGCAGTTCAAGACTAGCGGGGAATTGGGATGAGCAGTTCTTC. Its translation: CASSSRLAGNWDEQFF.

A few counts support this clonotype. The chain uses TRBV21-1 and TRBJ2-1; the table's D gene call, TRBD1, was not cross checked with the DNA. TRBV21-1 is a pseudogene locus. The length of the CDR3 is 15 residues. Here the CDR3 DNA reads TGTGCCAGCAGCATAGACAGGGGGCCCTACAATGAGCAGTTCTTC. Translating it yields CASSIDRGPYNEQFF.

J is TRBJ2-3 and V is TRBV20-1; tentative D call: TRBD1 (5 bases). Germline values: CDR1 DFQATT, CDR2 SNEGSKA (reference sequence). The ends were cut back, 6 bases at V and 3 bases at J, with 16 bases in the middle. The CDR3 has 14 residues. The CDR3 DNA reads as TGCAGTGCCAGGGATCTGCTTTGGACAGATACGCAGTATTTT. Translating gives CSARDLLWTDTQYF.

This chain links TRBV7-9 with TRBJ2-1; possible D gene TRBD2, 7 bases. V was trimmed by 1 base and J by 4 bases, leaving 14 bases between them. The germline V gene encodes CDR1 SEHNR and CDR2 FQNEAQ (reference sequence). This CDR3 contains 16 residues. CDR3 nucleotides: TGTGCCAGCAGCTTAGAGGGGGGGCCTCTGTACAATGAGCAGTTCTTC. Translated: CASSLEGGPLYNEQFF.

Only a few counts were recorded for this clonotype. The chain couples TRBV29-1 to TRBJ1-2, with 7 bases lining up with TRBD1. The germline CDR1 and CDR2 sequences are SQVTM and ANQGSEA. This CDR3 spans 14 amino acids. V trimming: 6 bases; J trimming: 8 bases; junction bases outside the gene matches: 15. The CDR3 protein is CSVDKDRVLEGYTF. CDR3 DNA sequence: TGCAGCGTAGACAAAGACAGGGTATTGGAAGGCTACACCTTC.

This clonotype appeared many times. The genes are TRBV4-3 and TRBJ1-5; 7 nucleotides align to TRBD1. Germline V lookup: CDR1 LGHNA, CDR2 YSLEER. CDR3 length: 15 amino acids. After removal of 0 bases from V and 5 bases from J, the junction contained 4 bases not matched to a gene. Written as DNA, the CDR3 is TGCGCCAGCAGCCAAGATGAGGGGGCGGATCAGCCCCAGCATTTT. This translates into CASSQDEGADQPQHF.

In its sample, this clonotype was seen many times. The V and J genes are TRBV6-2 or TRBV6-3 and TRBJ1-5; TRBD1 might be the D (6 bases). This CDR3 contains 13 residues. Trimming took off 11 bases at V and 6 bases at J, with 17 bases between the two ends. From germline, CDR1 is MNHEY and CDR2 SVGEGT. This CDR3 reads CASRRGGGQPQHF. Here the CDR3 DNA reads TGTGCCTCACGAAGGGGGGGAGGTCAGCCCCAGCATTTT.

The chain uses TRBV7-2 and TRBJ2-7; perhaps TRBD1 as D (6 bases). Germline CDR1 SGHTA, CDR2 FQGNSA. The V end lost 2 bases, the J end lost 4 bases, and 9 bases lay between the germline ends. CDR3 size: 13 residues. The CDR3 loop is CASSLKGGYEQYF. CDR3 DNA sequence: TGTGCCAGCAGCTTAAAAGGGGGATACGAGCAGTACTTC.

This clonotype was seen many times. The CDR3 spells CASSPPYTRQPNYGYTF. The CDR3 region has the DNA TGTGCCAGCTCACCACCATATACCCGACAGCCCAACTATGGCTACACCTTC. J is TRBJ1-2 and V is TRBV18; D may be TRBD1 (5 bases). Germline V lookup: CDR1 KGHSH, CDR2 LQKENI. CDR3 size: 17 residues. The V end lost 0 bases, the J end lost 2 bases, and 16 bases lay between the germline ends.

The chain links TRBV7-8 to TRBJ1-5; D gene unclear. This CDR3 contains 16 residues. V was shortened by 5 bases and J by 7 bases, with 21 bases between the two germline ends. The germline V gene has CDR1 SGHVS and CDR2 FQNEAQ. The CDR3 protein is CASSPTRGGSWQPQHF. CDR3 in DNA: TGTGCCAGCAGCCCTACACGTGGCGGGTCTTGGCAGCCCCAGCATTTT.

This clonotype was recorded many times. CDR3 coding DNA: TGTGCCAGTTCTCGGGACTCCTACTCCTACGAGCAGTACTTC. Translated, it gives CASSRDSYSYEQYF. The chain combines TRBV6-5 with TRBJ2-7; D might be TRBD2 (6 bases). With 9 bases removed from V and 0 bases from J, the gap between germline ends came to 15 bases. This CDR3 has 14 residues. The V gene's germline CDR1 is MNHEY and CDR2 SVGAGI.